One sample yielded the 32 T cell receptor beta chains listed below, sequenced in a study of neoadjuvant nivolumab and ipilimumab in lung cancer. Sequenced by immunoSEQ multiplex PCR; TCRdb stores in-frame clones only, minus some. Of about 18,000 clones in the sample, around 76% were seen once. The material was tumor tissue, obtained after neoadjuvant nivolumab, alone or with ipilimumab, at or shortly before surgery. The receptors originated from an adult with non-small cell lung cancer.

The chain combines TRBV4-1 with TRBJ2-3; 8 bases agree with TRBD1. The CDR3 runs 16 residues. Germline values: CDR1 MGHRA, CDR2 YSYEKL. Germline trimming cut 0 bases from V and 3 bases from J; bases unmatched to any gene: 5. The CDR3 DNA is TGCGCCAGCAGCCAAGACGACAGGGGATGGACAGATACGCAGTATTTT. Translated, it gives CASSQDDRGWTDTQYF.

V and J are TRBV27 and TRBJ1-1, with D possibly matching TRBD1 (6 bases). Trimming cost V 7 bases and J 4 bases, with 16 bases left between them. The CDR3 has 14 residues. CDR1 and CDR2 (germline): MNHEY, SMNVEV (reference sequence). CDR3 nucleotide sequence: TGTGCCAGCACCACGCTAGGGGGAAGCACTGAAGCTTTCTTT. Translating gives CASTTLGGSTEAFF.

Only a few counts were recorded for this clone. The genes are TRBV30 and TRBJ1-2, with D possibly being TRBD1 (5 bases). The V and J ends lost 3 bases and 8 bases respectively, with 13 bases between them. The germline V gene has CDR1 GTSNPN and CDR2 SVGIG (reference sequence). This CDR3 has 12 amino acids. For the CDR3, the DNA is TGTGCCTGGAGAGAGGGGCAAAGCGGCTACACCTTC. This gives the protein CAWREGQSGYTF.

This clone has a handful of counts. This chain uses TRBV30 with TRBJ2-3; 8 positions agree with TRBD2. This CDR3 has 17 amino acids. The trim removed 0 bases at V and 6 bases at J, leaving 14 bases unmatched. The germline V gene has CDR1 GTSNPN and CDR2 SVGIG (reference sequence). The CDR3 nucleotides are TGTGCCTGGAGTGTAATGGGCCCGGGGGGGTCGGGGGATACGCAGTATTTT. Protein: CAWSVMGPGGSGDTQYF.

The chain employs TRBV18 and TRBJ2-1, with 7 bases fitting TRBD1. The CDR3 spans 13 residues. The V and J ends lost 0 bases and 10 bases, in that order; junction bases with no gene match: 3. Germline V lookup: CDR1 KGHSH, CDR2 LQKENI. CDR3 in DNA: TGTGCCAGCTCACCACCAAACAGGGGAGAGCAGTTCTTC. Protein: CASSPPNRGEQFF.

The V call is TRBV11-2, the J call TRBJ2-2; 7 nucleotides match TRBD2. Looked up from germline, CDR1 is SGHAT and CDR2 is FQNNGV. V lost 2 bases, J lost 4 bases, and 4 bases stayed unmatched. This CDR3 has 15 residues. CDR3 sequence (DNA): TGTGCCAGCAGCTTACTTTCGGGGGGCACCGGGGAGCTGTTTTTT. It is translated as CASSLLSGGTGELFF.

This clone was counted only a few times. The chain is built from TRBV28 and TRBJ1-3; D possibly corresponds to TRBD1 (5 bases). CDR1 and CDR2 (germline): MDHEN, SYDVKM. The CDR3 totals 13 residues. The ends were cut back, 7 bases at V and 7 bases at J, with 14 bases in the middle. The CDR3 nucleotides are TGTGCCAGCATGTGGTCGGGGGGTAACACCATATATTTT. Translating it yields CASMWSGGNTIYF.

This clone appeared a single time. The V call is TRBV29-1, the J call TRBJ2-2; D perhaps matches TRBD2 (5 bases). The length of the CDR3 is 12 residues. Trimming removed 7 bases from V and 4 bases from J, with 10 bases in between. The germline gives CDR1 SQVTM, CDR2 ANQGSEA. CDR3 sequence (DNA): TGCAGCGCGGGGTTCGGCACCGGGGAGCTGTTTTTT. Residues: CSAGFGTGELFF.

V usage is TRBV7-9 and J usage is TRBJ1-1, with 7 positions matching TRBD1. CDR3 length: 15 amino acids. From germline, CDR1 is SEHNR and CDR2 FQNEAQ (reference sequence). The V segment lost 2 bases and the J segment 1 base; nucleotides outside the gene matches: 4. DNA of the CDR3: TGTGCCAGCAGCTTACTGGCAGGGGGGAACACTGAAGCTTTCTTT. Amino acids: CASSLLAGGNTEAFF.

This clone has a single count. This chain links TRBV5-1 with TRBJ2-7; D is unclear. V was pared by 3 bases and J by 2 bases, with 9 bases between. The CDR3 is 13 residues long. Germline CDR1 SGHRS, CDR2 YFSETQ. The CDR3 DNA reads TGCGCCAGCAGCTCCTGGTCGGCCTACGAGCAGTACTTC. Its protein is CASSSWSAYEQYF. The complete variable domain, with remaining parts taken from reference TRBV5-1 and TRBJ2-7, reads KAGVTQTPRYLIKTRGQQVTLSCSPISGHRSVSWYQQTPGQGLQFLFEYFSETQRNKGNFPGRFSGRQFSNSRSEMNVSTLELGDSALYLCASSSWSAYEQYFGPGTRLTVT.

The chain combines TRBV11-2 with TRBJ2-7; TRBD2 matches 7 bases. The CDR3 runs 16 residues. V lost 10 bases and J lost 0; bases outside the gene matches: 15. The germline V gene has CDR1 SGHAT and CDR2 FQNNGV. DNA for the CDR3: TGTGCCATCCGGAAGCCGGGACTAACGAGCTCCTACGAGCAGTACTTC. Amino acid sequence: CAIRKPGLTSSYEQYF.

V and J are TRBV7-2 and TRBJ2-7; D possibly uses TRBD1 or TRBD2 (5 bases each). Germline CDR1 reads SGHTA; CDR2 reads FQGNSA. V was cut by 1 base and J by 0 bases, with 10 bases left in between. The CDR3 spans 15 residues. CDR3 sequence (DNA): TGTGCCAGCAGCTTAGGGGGACGGGTCTCCTACGAGCAGTACTTC. Translation gives CASSLGGRVSYEQYF.

This clone was seen a handful of times. CDR3 in DNA: TGTGCCAGCAGCCATAACCGTTTTTACAATGAGCAGTTCTTC. Its protein is CASSHNRFYNEQFF. The rearrangement joins TRBV2 to TRBJ2-1, with D unclear. This CDR3 comprises 14 residues. CDR1 and CDR2 (germline): SNHLY, FYNNEI. The V end lost 6 bases, the J end lost 4 bases, and 13 bases lay between the germline ends.

This chain links TRBV5-1 with TRBJ2-2; 9 bases are shared with TRBD2. CDR1 and CDR2 (germline): SGHRS, YFSETQ. This CDR3 has 14 amino acids. V lost 7 bases and J lost 1; bases outside the gene matches: 2. CDR3 region: CASELAGNTGELFF. The CDR3 bases are TGCGCCAGCGAACTAGCGGGGAACACCGGGGAGCTGTTTTTT.

This chain links TRBV4-1 with TRBJ2-1, with 9 bases lining up with TRBD2. With V trimmed by 1 base and J by 8 bases, 6 bases remained unmatched. Germline V gene sequence: CDR1 MGHRA, CDR2 YSYEKL. This CDR3 contains 15 residues. In DNA form, the CDR3 reads TGCGCCAGCAGCCAAGCGCCAGCGGGAGGCCATGAGCAGTTCTTC. It is translated as CASSQAPAGGHEQFF.

This clone was recorded only once. CDR3 nucleotides: TGTGCCAGCAGCTTACCGGACGGATCTGGAAACACCATATATTTT. This gives the protein CASSLPDGSGNTIYF. The J gene is TRBJ1-3, the V gene TRBV7-9; D unclear. The germline V and J ends were trimmed by 2 bases and 1 base, with 9 bases remaining between them. The CDR3 spans 15 residues. CDR1 and CDR2 (germline): SEHNR, FQNEAQ (reference sequence).

The V and J genes are TRBV5-1 and TRBJ1-1; D is perhaps TRBD1 (6 bases). Germline CDR1 and CDR2: SGHRS and YFSETQ. Trimming took 4 bases from V and 0 from J, leaving 7 bases between them. There are 13 residues in the CDR3. CDR3 sequence reads: CASSGGLNTEAFF. The CDR3 DNA is TGCGCCAGCAGCGGGGGGCTGAACACTGAAGCTTTCTTT.

This clone occurred a few times. The chain employs TRBV5-5 and TRBJ2-3, with 10 bases lining up with TRBD2. V shed 4 bases, J shed 1 base, and the junction held 6 bases outside the gene matches. The CDR3 covers 16 residues. CDR1 is SGHKS and CDR2 is YYEKEE in the germline V gene (reference sequence). CDR3 protein: CASSPGLATGTDTQYF. The DNA of the CDR3 is TGTGCCAGCAGCCCGGGACTAGCGACGGGCACAGATACGCAGTATTTT. Looking up the rest from reference TRBV5-5 and TRBJ2-3 gives the full variable domain: DAGVTQSPTHLIKTRGQQVTLRCSPISGHKSVSWYQQVLGQGPQFIFQYYEKEERGRGNFPDRFSARQFPNYSSELNVNALLLGDSALYLCASSPGLATGTDTQYFGPGTRLTVL.

The chain joins TRBV29-1 to TRBJ2-5; 7 nucleotides match TRBD1. The CDR3 totals 13 residues. After removal of 2 bases from V and 1 base from J, the junction contained 1 base not matched to a gene. Per the germline V gene, CDR1 is SQVTM and CDR2 is ANQGSEA. The CDR3 sequence is CSVEWDSQETQYF. The CDR3 DNA follows: TGCAGCGTTGAATGGGACAGCCAAGAGACCCAGTACTTC.

This rearrangement joins TRBV6-5 to TRBJ1-2; 10 bases fit TRBD1. V gave up 7 bases and J gave up 8 bases; unmatched junction bases: 10. From germline, CDR1 is MNHEY and CDR2 SVGAGI. The CDR3 consists of 14 residues. CDR3 sequence (DNA): TGTGCCAGCATCCTCGGGACAGGGGCGAGAGGCTACACCTTC. This encodes CASILGTGARGYTF.

The chain recombines TRBV6-1 with TRBJ2-5, with D possibly matching TRBD2 (6 bases). CDR1 is MNHNS, CDR2 SASEGT, per germline. The CDR3 totals 13 residues. Trimming cost V 6 bases and J 4 bases, with 12 bases left between them. The CDR3 protein is CASSREWGETQYF. The CDR3, as DNA: TGTGCCAGCAGCCGGGAGTGGGGAGAGACCCAGTACTTC.

This clone was detected a few times. The rearrangement uses TRBV5-4 and TRBJ1-1; D perhaps matches TRBD1 (6 bases). V dropped 0 bases and J dropped 3 bases, with 9 bases sitting between them. Germline values: CDR1 SGHNT, CDR2 YYREEE (reference sequence). The CDR3 loop spans 14 amino acids. The CDR3 coding sequence is TGTGCCAGCAGCTTGGTGGACAGTGACACTGAAGCTTTCTTT. Translated: CASSLVDSDTEAFF.

This clone was seen only a few times. This chain links TRBV9 with TRBJ2-5; 7 bases are shared with TRBD1. Germline CDR1 is SGDLS and CDR2 is YYNGEE. The length of the CDR3 is 16 residues. Trimming removed 3 bases from V and 4 bases from J; junction bases left unmatched: 12. The chain's CDR3 is CASSAGQAGWGETQYF. For the CDR3, the DNA is TGTGCCAGCAGCGCCGGACAGGCAGGGTGGGGAGAGACCCAGTACTTC.

The chain has TRBV27 and TRBJ1-1, with unresolved D. Germline V gene lookup returns CDR1 MNHEY and CDR2 SMNVEV (reference sequence). Trimming shortened V by 2 bases and J by 0 bases, and 4 bases separated the two germline ends. The CDR3 runs to 13 residues. CDR3 DNA: TGTGCCAGCAGTTTAGGGATGAACACTGAAGCTTTCTTT. Encoded protein: CASSLGMNTEAFF.

This sequence joins TRBV6-6 and TRBJ2-1; 9 bases align to TRBD2. V shed 11 bases, J shed 5 bases, and the junction held 13 bases outside the gene matches. The CDR3 consists of 15 residues. Germline CDR1 MNHNY, CDR2 SVGAGI (reference sequence). CDR3 sequence: CAVRAGGRAHNEQFF. The CDR3, as DNA: TGTGCCGTTCGGGCCGGCGGGAGGGCCCACAATGAGCAGTTCTTC.

This chain uses TRBV7-2 with TRBJ1-5; D unclear. The V end was cut by 4 bases, the J end by 3 bases, with 10 bases between. Per the germline V gene, CDR1 is SGHTA and CDR2 is FQGNSA. The CDR3 runs 14 residues. The CDR3 coding sequence is TGTGCCAGCAGCTCCGGTGGTCACAATCAGCCCCAGCATTTT. Translated: CASSSGGHNQPQHF.

This clone was seen just once. The chain couples TRBV10-3 to TRBJ2-7, with TRBD2 matching 13 bases. J gave up 6 bases and V 6 bases, and 20 bases lay outside the gene matches. The CDR3 totals 19 residues. Germline V lookup: CDR1 ENHRY, CDR2 SYGVKD. Here the CDR3 reads CAISRTSGRHTYRKIEQYF. The DNA of the CDR3 is TGTGCCATCAGCAGGACTAGCGGGAGACATACCTACCGAAAAATCGAGCAGTACTTC.

V and J are TRBV6-4 and TRBJ1-1; D gene uncertain. CDR3 length: 16 residues. Germline V gene data show CDR1 as MRHNA and CDR2 as SNTAGT. The ends were cut back, 5 bases at V and 1 base at J, with 17 bases in the middle. This chain's CDR3 is CASSQFSGYENTEAFF. CDR3 sequence (DNA): TGTGCCAGCAGTCAGTTTAGCGGATACGAGAACACTGAAGCTTTCTTT.

This chain connects TRBV7-9 to TRBJ2-3; a possible D gene is TRBD2 (7 bases). Germline CDR1 and CDR2: SEHNR and FQNEAQ (reference sequence). The CDR3 has 15 residues. V lost 4 bases, J lost 3 bases, and 14 bases lay in between. The CDR3 nucleotides read TGTGCCAGCAGCTCCCGGGGGGCGGAGACAGATACGCAGTATTTT. Translating it yields CASSSRGAETDTQYF.

The rearrangement links TRBV2 to TRBJ2-7; D not resolved. V lost 1 base and J 9 bases, leaving 7 bases between the germline ends. The germline V gene has CDR1 SNHLY and CDR2 FYNNEI. The CDR3 is made up of 11 amino acids. DNA for the CDR3: TGTGCCAGCAGTGAAGTTGAGAGGCAGTACTTC. Translation gives CASSEVERQYF.

The genes are TRBV7-8 and TRBJ1-1; a weak D match, TRBD1 (5 bases). CDR1 and CDR2 (germline): SGHVS, FQNEAQ. V dropped 2 bases and J dropped 8 bases, with 9 bases sitting between them. CDR3 length equals 12 residues. The CDR3 bases are TGTGCCAGCAGCTTATGGGGGGGAGAAGCTTTCTTT. Its translation: CASSLWGGEAFF.

The V and J genes are TRBV7-3 and TRBJ2-4; the match to TRBD1 covers 8 bases. The CDR3 has 15 amino acids. V dropped 2 bases and J dropped 8; count of bases not matched to a gene: 8. Per germline, CDR1 SGHTA and CDR2 FQGTGA. The CDR3 nucleotides read TGTGCCAGCAGCTTAGGACAGGGCAATGAGGACATTCAGTACTTC. The encoded protein is CASSLGQGNEDIQYF.